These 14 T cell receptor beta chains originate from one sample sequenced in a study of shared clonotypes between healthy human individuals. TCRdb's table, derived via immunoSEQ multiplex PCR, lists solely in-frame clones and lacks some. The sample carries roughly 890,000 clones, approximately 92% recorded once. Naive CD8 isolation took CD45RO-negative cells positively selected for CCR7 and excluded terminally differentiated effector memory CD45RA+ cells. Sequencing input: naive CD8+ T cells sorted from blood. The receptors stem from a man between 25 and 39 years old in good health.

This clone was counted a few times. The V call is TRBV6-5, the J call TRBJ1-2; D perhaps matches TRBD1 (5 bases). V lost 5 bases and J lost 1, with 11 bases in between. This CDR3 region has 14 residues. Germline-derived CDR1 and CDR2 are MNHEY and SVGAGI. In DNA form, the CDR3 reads TGTGCCAGCAGTCCCGGGACCCTTAACTATGGCTACACCTTC. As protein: CASSPGTLNYGYTF.

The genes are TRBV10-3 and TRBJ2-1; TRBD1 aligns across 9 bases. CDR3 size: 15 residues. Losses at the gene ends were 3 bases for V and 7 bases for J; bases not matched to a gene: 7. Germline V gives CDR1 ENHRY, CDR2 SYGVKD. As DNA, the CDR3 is TGTGCCATCAGTGACGCCGGGACAGGGAAGAATGAGCAGTTCTTC. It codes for CAISDAGTGKNEQFF.

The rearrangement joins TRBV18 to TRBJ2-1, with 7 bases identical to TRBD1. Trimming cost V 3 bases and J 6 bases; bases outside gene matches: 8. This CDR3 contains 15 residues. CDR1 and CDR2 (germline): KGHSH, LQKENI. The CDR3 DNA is TGTGCCAGCTCACCTCGACAGGGTGTATTCAATGAGCAGTTCTTC. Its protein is CASSPRQGVFNEQFF. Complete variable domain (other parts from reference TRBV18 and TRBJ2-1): NAGVMQNPRHLVRRRGQEARLRCSPMKGHSHVYWYRQLPEEGLKFMVYLQKENIIDESGMPKERFSAEFPKEGPSILRIQQVVRGDSAAYFCASSPRQGVFNEQFFGPGTRLTVL.

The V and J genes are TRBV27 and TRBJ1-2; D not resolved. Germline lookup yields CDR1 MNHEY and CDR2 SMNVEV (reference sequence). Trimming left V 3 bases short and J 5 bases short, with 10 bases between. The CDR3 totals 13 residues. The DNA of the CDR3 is TGTGCCAGCAGTTTCCACCCCAATTATGGCTACACCTTC. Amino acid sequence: CASSFHPNYGYTF.

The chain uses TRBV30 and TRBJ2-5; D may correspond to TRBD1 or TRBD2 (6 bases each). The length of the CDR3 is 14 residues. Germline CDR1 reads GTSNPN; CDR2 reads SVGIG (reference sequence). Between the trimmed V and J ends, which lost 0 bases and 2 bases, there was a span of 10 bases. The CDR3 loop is CAWSVLGGQETQYF. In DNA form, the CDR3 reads TGTGCCTGGAGTGTACTAGGGGGGCAAGAGACCCAGTACTTC.

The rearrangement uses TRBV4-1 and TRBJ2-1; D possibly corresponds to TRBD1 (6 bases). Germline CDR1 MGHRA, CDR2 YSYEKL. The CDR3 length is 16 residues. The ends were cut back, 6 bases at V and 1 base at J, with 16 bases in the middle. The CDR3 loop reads CASRPEQGLSYNEQFF. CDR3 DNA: TGCGCCAGCAGGCCGGAACAGGGTCTATCCTACAATGAGCAGTTCTTC.

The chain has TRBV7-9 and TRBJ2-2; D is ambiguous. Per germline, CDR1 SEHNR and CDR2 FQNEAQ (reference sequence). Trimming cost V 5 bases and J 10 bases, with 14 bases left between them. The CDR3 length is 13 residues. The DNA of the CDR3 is TGTGCCAGCAGCCAAGACATGGGTACGGAGCTGTTTTTT. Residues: CASSQDMGTELFF.

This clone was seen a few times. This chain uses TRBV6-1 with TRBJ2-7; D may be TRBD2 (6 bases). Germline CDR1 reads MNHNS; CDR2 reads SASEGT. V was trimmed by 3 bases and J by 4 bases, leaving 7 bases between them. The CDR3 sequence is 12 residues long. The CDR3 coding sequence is TGTGCCAGCAGTGACGGGGGATACGAGCAGTACTTC. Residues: CASSDGGYEQYF.

CDR3 loop: CASSQTPGAGAYGYTF. The CDR3, as DNA: TGTGCCAGCAGCCAAACCCCGGGGGCCGGGGCCTATGGCTACACCTTC. The J gene is TRBJ1-2, the V gene TRBV27; TRBD1 is a possible D gene (6 bases). The CDR3 runs 16 residues. V lost 6 bases and J 4 bases, leaving 21 bases between the germline ends. CDR1 and CDR2 from the germline V gene are MNHEY and SMNVEV (reference sequence).

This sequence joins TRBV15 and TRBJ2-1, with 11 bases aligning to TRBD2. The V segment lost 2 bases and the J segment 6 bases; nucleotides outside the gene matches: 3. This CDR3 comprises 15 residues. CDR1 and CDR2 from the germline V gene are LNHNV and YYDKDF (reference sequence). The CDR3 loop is CATSRSGLAGNEQFF. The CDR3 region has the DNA TGTGCCACCAGCAGATCCGGACTAGCGGGCAATGAGCAGTTCTTC.

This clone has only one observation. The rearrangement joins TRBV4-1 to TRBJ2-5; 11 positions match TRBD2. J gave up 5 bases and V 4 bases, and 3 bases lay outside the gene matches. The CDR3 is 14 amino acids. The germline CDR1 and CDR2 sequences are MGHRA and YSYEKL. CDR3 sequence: CASSPTSGMETQYF. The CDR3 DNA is TGCGCCAGCAGCCCGACTAGCGGGATGGAGACCCAGTACTTC.

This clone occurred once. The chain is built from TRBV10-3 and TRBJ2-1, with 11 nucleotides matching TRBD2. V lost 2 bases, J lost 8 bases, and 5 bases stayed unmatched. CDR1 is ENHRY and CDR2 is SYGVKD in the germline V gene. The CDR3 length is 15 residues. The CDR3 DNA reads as TGTGCCATCAGTGAGACTAGCGGGAGTTTGTATGAGCAGTTCTTC. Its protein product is CAISETSGSLYEQFF.

The CDR3 here is CASSLDGAAGGEAFF. CDR3 DNA: TGTGCCAGCAGCTTAGACGGCGCCGCGGGGGGTGAAGCTTTCTTT. The rearrangement links TRBV7-9 to TRBJ1-1, with a weak D call TRBD1 (5 bases). The CDR3 loop spans 15 amino acids. Trimming removed 1 base at V and 7 bases at J, with 16 bases between. Germline CDR1 reads SEHNR; CDR2 reads FQNEAQ (reference sequence).

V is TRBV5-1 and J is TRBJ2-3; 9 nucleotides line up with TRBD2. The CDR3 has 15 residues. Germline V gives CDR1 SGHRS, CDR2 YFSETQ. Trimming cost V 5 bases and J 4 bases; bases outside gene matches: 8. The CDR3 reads CASRQGTSPADTQYF. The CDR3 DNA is TGCGCCAGCAGGCAAGGGACTAGCCCCGCAGATACGCAGTATTTT.